This TCR beta chain was sequenced in a study of T cell changes during pregnancy in multiple sclerosis. Libraries were prepared by immunoSEQ multiplex PCR; TCRdb keeps only in-frame clonotypes and omits some of them. The table records tens of thousands of clones, 92% of them present only once. This clone came up once. The CDR3 length is 15 residues. The germline V gene encodes CDR1 MNHEY and CDR2 SMNVEV (reference sequence). V was clipped by 6 bases and J by 6 bases; unmatched bases: 12. This TCR was recovered from a female donor with multiple sclerosis, enrolled in a pregnancy study. This chain joins TRBV27 and TRBJ2-5; 8 nucleotides match TRBD2. The material was peripheral blood, obtained after pregnancy. The CDR3 region has the DNA TGTGCCAGCAGGGGGCGGGGGGCCGGTACGAAGACCCAGTACTTC. Translated: CASRGRGAGTKTQYF.